Below, 6 T cell receptor beta chains from the same sample are listed, as sequenced in a study of vaccination effects on CD4 cells after COVID-19. Sequencing in the ViraFEST assay came after antigen-specific CD4+ T cells had been expanded with viral peptide pools, which were used to stimulate PBMC. A roughly 10-day culture period preceded the isolation of CD4+ T cells. Participants completed two doses of the BNT162b2 or mRNA-1273 vaccine. The data were produced by immunoSEQ multiplex PCR, yet TCRdb's version contains in-frame clones alone and is incomplete. Of tens of thousands of clones in the sample, about four fifths are singletons; the top ten hold about 14%. No antigen has been assigned to these receptors. The source material was CD4+ T cells from PBMCs cultured with HCoV-OC43 spike peptides, sampled after COVID-19 vaccination. Subset described: HCoV-OC43 spike overlapping peptide pool stimulation. Receptors originate from a human donor who received a COVID-19 vaccine.

On this clone itself: Mismatch with germline at one junction end may stem from a read error. The chain is built from TRBV6-1 and TRBJ1-2; D may be TRBD1 (5 bases). The CDR3 extends over 11 amino acids. Germline-derived CDR1 and CDR2 are MNHNS and SASEGT. CDR3 sequence reads: CASSEAVRAVF. The DNA for the CDR3 is TGTGCCAGCAGTGAAGCGGTCAGGGCAGTCTTC.

The gene calls are TRBV19 and TRBJ1-1; D perhaps matches TRBD1 (5 bases). The V end lost 9 bases, the J end lost 1 base, and 15 bases lay between the germline ends. Germline V gives CDR1 LNHDA, CDR2 SQIVND (reference sequence). The CDR3 runs to 14 residues. CDR3 nucleotide sequence: TGTGCCAGCCTACCGACAGTTTCGAACACTGAAGCTTTCTTT. Translation gives CASLPTVSNTEAFF.

The gene calls are TRBV2 and TRBJ2-1, with D perhaps matching TRBD1 (6 bases). Germline lookup yields CDR1 SNHLY and CDR2 FYNNEI. Trimming took off 7 bases at V and 5 bases at J, with 15 bases between the two ends. The length of the CDR3 is 14 residues. As DNA, the CDR3 is TGTGCCAGCAATCCACAGGGCCCCCACAATGAGCAGTTCTTC. Translating it yields CASNPQGPHNEQFF.

The CDR3 loop reads CASSANPAGTDTQYF. The CDR3 nucleotides read TGTGCCAGCAGCGCTAATCCAGCAGGCACAGATACGCAGTATTTT. The V call is TRBV7-7, the J call TRBJ2-3; no definite D call. V dropped 5 bases and J dropped 1 base, with 13 bases sitting between them. The CDR3 runs 15 residues. Germline CDR1 reads SSHAT; CDR2 reads FNYEAQ (reference sequence).

The CDR3 DNA follows: TGCGCCAGCAGCTTGGGACTAGTGGAGACCCAGTACTTC. It specifies CASSLGLVETQYF. This chain joins TRBV5-1 and TRBJ2-5; tentative D call: TRBD2 (6 bases). With 0 bases removed from V and 5 bases from J, the gap between germline ends came to 8 bases. Germline assignment: CDR1 SGHRS and CDR2 YFSETQ. The CDR3 is made up of 13 amino acids.

V and J are TRBV11-3 and TRBJ2-1; the match to TRBD2 covers 12 bases. This CDR3 has 16 amino acids. Germline V lookup: CDR1 SGHNT, CDR2 YENEEA. J was trimmed by 10 bases and V by 5 bases; bases with no gene match: 12. The CDR3 sequence: CASSRTSGITAAEQFF. The CDR3 DNA reads TGTGCCAGCAGCCGGACTAGCGGGATCACTGCGGCCGAGCAGTTCTTC.